This passage covers 2 T cell receptor beta chains from one sample sequenced in a study of blood T cell repertoires in COVID-19. The assay was immunoSEQ multiplex PCR, and TCRdb's table has in-frame clones only and misses some. Of about 390,000 clones in the sample, 87% were seen once. Sample: peripheral blood. Receptor source: a woman aged 60-75 years with COVID-19, enrolled during active disease.

This rearrangement joins TRBV7-9 to TRBJ1-1; the D gene is possibly TRBD1 (5 bases). This CDR3 has 15 residues. Per germline, CDR1 SEHNR and CDR2 FQNEAQ (reference sequence). With 0 bases removed from V and 4 bases from J, the gap between germline ends came to 12 bases. The CDR3, as DNA: TGTGCCAGCAGCTTAGCGGGGCAGTTAGGCACTGAAGCTTTCTTT. This gives the protein CASSLAGQLGTEAFF.

This chain uses TRBV7-9 with TRBJ1-4; D call uncertain. V lost 1 base and J 8 bases, leaving 8 bases between the germline ends. The germline V gene has CDR1 SEHNR and CDR2 FQNEAQ (reference sequence). CDR3 length equals 13 residues. The CDR3 DNA reads as TGTGCCAGCAGCTTAGTAGACGGGGAAAAACTGTTTTTT. Translating gives CASSLVDGEKLFF.